This TCR beta chain was found in a study of blood T cell repertoires in COVID-19 (dated by TCRdb to the early 2020s). Background for the entire study: Samples from collaborators originated in the United States, Italy and Spain and spanned both the acute and convalescent phases of COVID-19. The prospective study material was composed of cDNA or gDNA derived from T cells, B-cell-depleted T cells, or PBMCs. Deeply sampled blood TCRbeta repertoires from subjects exposed to, actively infected with, or recovered from COVID-19 were included in the dataset. The repertoires were made available in a free public database intended to serve as a resource for research on the immune response to SARS-CoV-2. Samples were obtained from the ongoing ImmuneRACE study (first 160 participants) and from over 1,000 subjects provided by 6 global collaborators. A de-identified subject ID, COVID-19 status, age in years and sex were almost always included in the sample metadata. Where HLA class I and class II types were available, the types were taken from metadata supplied by the sample provider, not from assay-based typing.

From the cysteine up to the phenylalanine, the CDR3 has a length of 17 residues. Only CDR3 DNA remains: 51 bases, in frame from the first base. TCRbeta CDR3 regions were amplified from genomic DNA by means of the immunoSEQ Assay, a bias-controlled multiplex PCR. Per the source publication's procedure: Within the assay, amplification of reference gene primers was used to estimate how many nucleated cells each sample contained. To quantify the absolute abundance of each unique TCRbeta CDR3 rearrangement, sequence reads were collapsed and filtered. For each sample, productive Simpson clonality was calculated by taking the square root of Simpson's diversity index across productive rearrangements. In its TCRdb copy, this immuneACCESS table keeps in-frame sequences only and misses some clones. Where compared with another copy, unresolved V genes explain less than half of these, and the others have no known cause. V, J and clone size are taken as reported in that table, and D and trimming were inferred from the DNA itself. The sample data list some 300,000 clones, and approximately 90% of these were observed just once. Jointly, the top ten make up over 5.5% of the sample.

General findings and caveats noted by the study authors: How much clinical and demographic metadata was included differed by source and by participant, and the metadata was provided uncurated.

One collaborating source in Seattle enrolled patients during active infection and followed them longitudinally through the course of disease. Collaborating institutions collected whole blood in K2EDTA tubes following their own protocols. Collaborator samples were shipped for TCRbeta analysis as frozen whole blood, isolated PBMCs, or DNA extracted from either sample type. Worth noting for this clone: What this receptor recognizes is not known. No much larger clone exists at a distance of one base, and base qualities are not known.

The chain was built from TRBV21-1 and TRBJ1-5; the table's D call of TRBD1 was not tested on the DNA. TRBV21-1 is a documented pseudogene. Specimen: peripheral blood. The receptor comes from a woman between 50 and 59 years old with COVID-19, enrolled during active disease. The CDR3 in this case is CASSRMDRGFSNQPQHF. The nucleotide sequence reads TGTGCCAGCAGCAGAATGGACAGGGGGTTTAGCAATCAGCCCCAGCATTTT.